Reported below is one T cell receptor (beta chain). TCRdb's table, derived via immunoSEQ multiplex PCR, lists solely in-frame clones and lacks some. The table lists about 330,000 clones, approximately 90% of them singletons. Donors were drawn from the 120-subject validation cohort, separate from the 666-subject first cohort. The CDR3 consists of 13 residues. The germline V gene encodes CDR1 LNHNV and CDR2 YYDKDF (reference sequence). Trimming pared 6 bases from V and 3 bases from J, leaving 9 bases between. This sample is part of a study of cytomegalovirus exposure and HLA in healthy donors. This sequence originates from a woman aged 18 to 35 in good health and CMV-seronegative. Sequencing was carried out using PBMCs. J is TRBJ2-1 and V is TRBV15; no reliable D call. Here the CDR3 DNA reads TGTGCCACCAGGCCGGTTAGCTACAATGAGCAGTTCTTC. It yields the protein CATRPVSYNEQFF.